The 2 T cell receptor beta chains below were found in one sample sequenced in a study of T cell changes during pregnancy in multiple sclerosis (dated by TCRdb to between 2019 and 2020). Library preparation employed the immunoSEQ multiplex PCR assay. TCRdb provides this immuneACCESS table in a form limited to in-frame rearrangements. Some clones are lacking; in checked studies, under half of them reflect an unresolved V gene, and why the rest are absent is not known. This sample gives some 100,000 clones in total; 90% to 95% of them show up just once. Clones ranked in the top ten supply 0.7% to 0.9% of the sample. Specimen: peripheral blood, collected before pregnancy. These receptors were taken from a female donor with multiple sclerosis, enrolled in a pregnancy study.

Written as DNA, the CDR3 is TGCGCCAGCAGCTTGGGGGCAGGTAGCACAGATACGCAGTATTTT. Translating it yields CASSLGAGSTDTQYF. V is TRBV5-1 and J is TRBJ2-3; D is undetermined. V shed 0 bases and J shed 0 bases, with 8 bases lying between them. This CDR3 is 15 amino acids long. Per germline, CDR1 SGHRS and CDR2 YFSETQ.

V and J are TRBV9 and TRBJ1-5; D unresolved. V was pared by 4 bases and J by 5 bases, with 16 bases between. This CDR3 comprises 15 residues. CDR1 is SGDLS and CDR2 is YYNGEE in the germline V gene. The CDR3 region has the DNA TGTGCCAGCAGCCCTGACGCAGGCCCCTATCAGCCCCAGCATTTT. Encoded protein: CASSPDAGPYQPQHF.